This TCR beta chain was obtained from a study of blood T cell repertoires in COVID-19. Turning to the study itself: The origin of the acute and convalescent COVID-19 samples was the United States, Italy and Spain.

Seattle-derived patients entered the study during active infection and were followed longitudinally. The germline V gene has CDR1 LNHDA and CDR2 SQIVND (reference sequence). There are 14 residues in the CDR3. V was trimmed by 3 bases and J by 0 bases, leaving 6 bases between them. Original analysis: Using reference gene primer amplification, nucleated cell counts were estimated. The method was immunoSEQ multiplex PCR; TCRdb's version includes in-frame clones alone and lacks a portion of them. V, J and clone size derive from that table, while D and trimming were established from the DNA sequence. The table records 60,000 to 75,000 clones, around nine tenths of them present only once.

The sequenced sample consisted of peripheral blood. The TCR sequence derives from a man in his forties or fifties with COVID-19, enrolled during active disease. The V and J genes are TRBV19 and TRBJ1-5; no firm D call. The DNA of the CDR3 is TGTGCCAGTAGTATTCGGTATAGCAATCAGCCCCAGCATTTT. This sequence encodes CASSIRYSNQPQHF.